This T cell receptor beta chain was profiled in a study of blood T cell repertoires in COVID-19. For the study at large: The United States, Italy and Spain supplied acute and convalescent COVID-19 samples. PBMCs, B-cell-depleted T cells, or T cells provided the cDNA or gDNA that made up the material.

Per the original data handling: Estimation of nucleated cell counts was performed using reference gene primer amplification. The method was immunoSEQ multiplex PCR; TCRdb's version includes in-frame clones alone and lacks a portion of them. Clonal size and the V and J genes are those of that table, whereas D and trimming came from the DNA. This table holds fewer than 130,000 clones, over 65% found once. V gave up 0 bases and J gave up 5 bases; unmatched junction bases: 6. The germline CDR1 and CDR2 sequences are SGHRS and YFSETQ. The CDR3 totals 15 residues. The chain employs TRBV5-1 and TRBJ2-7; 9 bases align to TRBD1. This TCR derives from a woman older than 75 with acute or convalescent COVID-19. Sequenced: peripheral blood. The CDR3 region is CASSLGGQGWDEQYF. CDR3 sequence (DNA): TGCGCCAGCAGCTTGGGGGGACAGGGCTGGGACGAGCAGTACTTC.